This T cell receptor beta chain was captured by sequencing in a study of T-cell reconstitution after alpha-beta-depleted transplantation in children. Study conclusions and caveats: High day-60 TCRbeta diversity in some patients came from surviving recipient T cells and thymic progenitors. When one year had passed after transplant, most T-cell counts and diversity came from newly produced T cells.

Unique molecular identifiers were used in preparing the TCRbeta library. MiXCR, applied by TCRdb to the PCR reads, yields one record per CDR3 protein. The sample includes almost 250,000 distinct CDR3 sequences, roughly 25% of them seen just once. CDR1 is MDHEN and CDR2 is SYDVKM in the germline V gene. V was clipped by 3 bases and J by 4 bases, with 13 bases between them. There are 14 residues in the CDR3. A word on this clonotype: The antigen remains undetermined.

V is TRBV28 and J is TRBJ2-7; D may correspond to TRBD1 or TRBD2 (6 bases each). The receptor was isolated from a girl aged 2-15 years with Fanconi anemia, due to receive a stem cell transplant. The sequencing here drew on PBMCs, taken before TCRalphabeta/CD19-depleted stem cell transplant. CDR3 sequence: CASSLSGAPYEQYF. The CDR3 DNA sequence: TGTGCCAGCAGTTTGTCGGGGGCTCCATACGAGCAGTACTTC.